The text below deals with one T cell receptor beta chain. The source of the sample is a study of control samples from healthy donors and cancer patients. V lost 6 bases, J lost 1 base, and 16 bases lay in between. Per the germline V gene, CDR1 is MNHEY and CDR2 is SVGAGI. CDR3 length: 15 residues. The protocol was immunoSEQ multiplex PCR, while the TCRdb copy is restricted to in-frame clones and leaves out a portion. The sample has around 200,000 clones, just under 95% seen once. Material for sequencing was blood. The chain employs TRBV6-5 and TRBJ2-7; TRBD2 might be the D (6 bases). The sequence was obtained from a man between 50 and 59 years old in good health. The CDR3 DNA sequence: TGTGCCAGCAGCCCGCGGGGAGGTGGGTCCTACGAGCAGTACTTC. Its protein product is CASSPRGGGSYEQYF.